This T cell receptor (beta chain) was observed in a study of cytomegalovirus exposure and HLA in healthy donors. Overall study findings and caveats: What a later analysis reportedly showed was that an Asian-associated ancestry cluster had fewer N-insertions than the roughly 670-donor mean. It was only CMV serostatus that was available as immune exposure information. A later analysis associated some 18,000 TCR beta sequences with HLA alleles at a 0.05 false discovery rate.

V lost 6 bases to trimming and J lost 0 bases, with 15 bases between them. Germline lookup yields CDR1 SEHNR and CDR2 FQNEAQ (reference sequence). CDR3 length: 16 amino acids. PCR was performed using 60 Vbeta and 13 Jbeta primers. Clones were read by immunoSEQ multiplex PCR, and TCRdb kept only the in-frame ones, dropping some. The sample shows some 130,000 clones, about 66% of them seen only once. Note on this clone: The antigen is not known.

The sample comprised PBMCs. The sequence derives from a human donor in good health. The V and J genes are TRBV7-9 and TRBJ2-4; D might be TRBD2 (5 bases). The CDR3 sequence: CASSPTGRLAKNIQYF. The CDR3 coding sequence is TGTGCCAGCAGTCCGACGGGGAGACTAGCCAAAAACATTCAGTACTTC.